This is a list of T cell receptor beta chains from one sample in a study of HIV-infected patients and healthy controls. In TCRdb, the 5' RACE reads were re-called with MiXCR into one record per CDR3 protein. The sample holds 15,000 to 20,000 distinct CDR3 sequences, over 9.5% seen once. Input material: blood. All receptors come from an adult in good health. CDR3s include the opening cysteine and the closing phenylalanine or tryptophan. The order of the fields is J gene, CDR3 length, clone size, V gene, D gene, CDR3 protein, CDR3 DNA. D genes are given only for firm matches. Not all rows give a size; the values are once, few, many and, for expanded clones, a class.

>TRBJ2-7|14|many|TRBV18|-
CASSPVGPTYEQYF
TGTGCCAGCTCACCTGTGGGTCCGACCTACGAGCAGTACTTC
>TRBJ2-1|16|medium-sized|TRBV7-8|TRBD2
CASSPLVAGVIGEQFF
TGTGCCAGCAGCCCGTTGGTGGCGGGAGTAATTGGTGAGCAGTTCTTC
>TRBJ2-1|16|-|TRBV4-3|TRBD2
CASSRDVAGGYNEQFF
TGCGCCAGCAGCCGAGATGTAGCGGGAGGTTACAATGAGCAGTTCTTC
>TRBJ2-1|18|many|TRBV25-1|TRBD1
CASSPSPGQGVEVPEQFF
TGTGCCAGCAGTCCGAGCCCGGGACAGGGAGTGGAGGTGCCTGAGCAGTTCTTC
>TRBJ2-7|15|once|TRBV6-5|-
CASSLGRILAYEQYF
TGTGCCAGCAGTTTGGGAAGGATCTTAGCCTACGAGCAGTACTTC
>TRBJ2-5|16|many|TRBV18|-
CASSPGLRTTQETQYF
TGTGCCAGCTCACCCGGGCTCAGGACAACACAAGAGACCCAGTACTTC
>TRBJ2-3|13|many|TRBV14|-
CASSQQGTDTQYF
TGTGCCAGCAGCCAGCAGGGCACAGATACGCAGTATTTT
>TRBJ2-5|13|-|TRBV7-7|-
CASSPGREGTQYF
TGTGCCAGCAGCCCTGGGCGCGAAGGGACCCAGTACTTC
>TRBJ2-1|15|medium-sized|TRBV7-9|-
CASSPMPDGHNEQFF
TGTGCCAGCAGCCCGATGCCCGATGGACACAATGAGCAGTTCTTC
>TRBJ2-7|14|many|TRBV12-3/TRBV12-4|TRBD2
CASSSGLAVYEQYF
TGTGCCAGCAGCTCCGGACTAGCGGTTTACGAGCAGTACTTC
>TRBJ1-5|15|medium-sized|TRBV7-9|-
CASSLAGYNNQPQHF
TGTGCCAGCAGCTTAGCCGGGTATAACAATCAGCCCCAGCATTTT
>TRBJ2-1|13|medium-sized|TRBV20-1|TRBD2
CSARRTSEREQFF
TGCAGTGCTAGACGGACTAGCGAGCGGGAGCAGTTCTTC
>TRBJ2-3|15|many|TRBV19|-
CASSITSASTDTQYF
TGTGCCAGTAGTATAACGTCGGCTAGCACAGATACGCAGTATTTT
>TRBJ2-2|14|medium-sized|TRBV10-3|TRBD1
CAISEGTDTGELFF
TGTGCCATCAGTGAGGGGACAGACACCGGGGAGCTGTTTTTT
>TRBJ2-5|12|medium-sized|TRBV29-1|-
CSVGPGQETQYF
TGCAGCGTTGGCCCCGGGCAAGAGACCCAGTACTTC
>TRBJ2-3|13|many|TRBV6-4|-
CASSDSTTDTQYF
TGTGCCAGCAGTGACTCGACCACAGATACGCAGTATTTT
>TRBJ1-5|14|-|TRBV15|-
CATSRDRGHQPQHF
TGTGCCACCAGCAGAGATCGAGGGCATCAGCCCCAGCATTTT
>TRBJ2-5|14|-|TRBV7-9|-
CASSLARNQETQYF
TGTGCCAGCAGCTTAGCCAGGAACCAAGAGACCCAGTACTTC
>TRBJ2-3|14|many|TRBV18|-
CASSDGTSTDTQYF
TGTGCCAGCTCGGACGGGACTAGCACAGATACGCAGTATTTT
>TRBJ2-3|16|many|TRBV10-3|TRBD2
CAISDRKREGFDTQYF
TGTGCCATCAGTGACAGAAAGCGGGAAGGTTTCGATACGCAGTATTTT
>TRBJ2-1|15|many|TRBV29-1|-
CSVGGRDNSYNEQFF
TGCAGCGTTGGAGGGCGGGACAACTCCTACAATGAGCAGTTCTTC
>TRBJ2-3|15|many|TRBV5-1|-
CASSNAAVGTDTQYF
TGCGCCAGCAGTAACGCCGCGGTCGGCACAGATACGCAGTATTTT
>TRBJ2-1|12|-|TRBV6-2/TRBV6-3|-
CASSYLYNEQFF
TGTGCCAGCAGTTACCTTTACAATGAGCAGTTCTTC
>TRBJ1-5|17|many|TRBV27|TRBD1
CASSPHGTGGGNQPQHF
TGTGCCAGCAGTCCCCACGGGACAGGGGGCGGCAATCAGCCCCAGCATTTT
>TRBJ2-1|15|many|TRBV25-1|-
CASTLTRSSYNEQFF
TGTGCCAGCACCCTGACTAGGAGCTCCTACAATGAGCAGTTCTTC
>TRBJ2-1|15|-|TRBV6-2/TRBV6-3|TRBD1
CASISGTGGVNEQFF
TGTGCCAGCATTTCCGGGACAGGGGGGGTCAATGAGCAGTTCTTC